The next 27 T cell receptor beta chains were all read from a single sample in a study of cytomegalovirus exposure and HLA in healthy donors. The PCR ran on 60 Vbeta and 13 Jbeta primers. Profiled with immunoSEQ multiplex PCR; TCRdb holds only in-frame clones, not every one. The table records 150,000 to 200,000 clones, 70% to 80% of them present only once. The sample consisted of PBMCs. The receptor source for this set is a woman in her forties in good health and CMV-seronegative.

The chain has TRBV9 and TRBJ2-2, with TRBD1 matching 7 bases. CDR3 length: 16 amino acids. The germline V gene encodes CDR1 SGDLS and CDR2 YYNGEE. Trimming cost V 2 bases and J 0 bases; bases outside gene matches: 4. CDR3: CASSVSGQTNTGELFF. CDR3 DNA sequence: TGTGCCAGCAGCGTGTCGGGACAGACGAACACCGGGGAGCTGTTTTTT.

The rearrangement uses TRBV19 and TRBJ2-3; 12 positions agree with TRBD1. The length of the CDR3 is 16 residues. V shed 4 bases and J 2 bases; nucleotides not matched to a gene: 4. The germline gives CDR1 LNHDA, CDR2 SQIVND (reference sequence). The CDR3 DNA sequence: TGTGCCAGTAGTACGGGGACAGGGGGCTTCACAGATACGCAGTATTTT. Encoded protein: CASSTGTGGFTDTQYF.

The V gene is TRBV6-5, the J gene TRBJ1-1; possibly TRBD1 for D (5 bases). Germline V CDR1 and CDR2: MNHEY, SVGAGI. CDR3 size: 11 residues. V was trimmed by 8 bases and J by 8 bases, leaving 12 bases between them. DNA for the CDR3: TGTGCCAGCCGTGCCTCAGGGGAAGCTTTCTTT. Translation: CASRASGEAFF.

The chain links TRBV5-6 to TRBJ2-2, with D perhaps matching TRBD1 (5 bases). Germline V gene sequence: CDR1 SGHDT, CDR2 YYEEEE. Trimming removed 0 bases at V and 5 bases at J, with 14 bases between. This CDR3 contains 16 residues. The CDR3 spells CASSLAVRVLTGELFF. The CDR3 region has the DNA TGTGCCAGCAGCTTGGCGGTCAGGGTTCTAACCGGGGAGCTGTTTTTT.

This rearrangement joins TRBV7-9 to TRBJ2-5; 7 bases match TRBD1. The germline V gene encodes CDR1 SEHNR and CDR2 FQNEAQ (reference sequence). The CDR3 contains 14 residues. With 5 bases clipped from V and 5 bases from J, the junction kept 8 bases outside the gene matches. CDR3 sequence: CASSPRQGWETQYF. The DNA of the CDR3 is TGTGCCAGCAGCCCAAGACAGGGTTGGGAGACCCAGTACTTC.

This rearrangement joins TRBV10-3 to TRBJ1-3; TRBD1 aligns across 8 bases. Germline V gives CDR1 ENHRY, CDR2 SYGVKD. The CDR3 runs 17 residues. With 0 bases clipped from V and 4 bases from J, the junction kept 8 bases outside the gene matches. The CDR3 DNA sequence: TGTGCCATCAGTGAGTCCCCCGGGACAGGAAGGGGAAACACCATATATTTT. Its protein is CAISESPGTGRGNTIYF.

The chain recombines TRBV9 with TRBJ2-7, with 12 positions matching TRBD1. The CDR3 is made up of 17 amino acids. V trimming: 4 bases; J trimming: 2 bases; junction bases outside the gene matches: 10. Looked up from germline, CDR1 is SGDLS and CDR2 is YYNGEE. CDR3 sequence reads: CASSLGTGGPLTYEQYF. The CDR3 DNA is TGTGCCAGCAGCCTGGGGACAGGGGGCCCATTAACCTACGAGCAGTACTTC.

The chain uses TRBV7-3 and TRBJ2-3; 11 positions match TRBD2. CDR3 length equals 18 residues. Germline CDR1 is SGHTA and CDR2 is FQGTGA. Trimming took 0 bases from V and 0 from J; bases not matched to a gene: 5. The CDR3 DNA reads TGTGCCAGCAGCTTAACAGCAGCTAGCGGGGGGAGCACAGATACGCAGTATTTT. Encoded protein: CASSLTAASGGSTDTQYF.

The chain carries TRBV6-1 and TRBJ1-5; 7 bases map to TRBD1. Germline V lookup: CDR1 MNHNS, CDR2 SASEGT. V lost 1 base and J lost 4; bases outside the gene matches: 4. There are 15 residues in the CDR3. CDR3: CASSEGNRGNQPQHF. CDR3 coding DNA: TGTGCCAGCAGTGAAGGTAACAGGGGAAATCAGCCCCAGCATTTT.

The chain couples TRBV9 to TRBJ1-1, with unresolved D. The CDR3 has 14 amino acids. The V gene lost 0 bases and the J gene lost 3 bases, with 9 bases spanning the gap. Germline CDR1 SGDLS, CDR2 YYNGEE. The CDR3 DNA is TGTGCCAGCAGCGTAGTGGCCGATCACACTGAAGCTTTCTTT. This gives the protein CASSVVADHTEAFF.

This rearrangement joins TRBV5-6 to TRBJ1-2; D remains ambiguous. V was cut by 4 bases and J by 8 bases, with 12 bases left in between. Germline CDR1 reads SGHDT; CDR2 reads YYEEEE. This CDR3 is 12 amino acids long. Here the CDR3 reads CASSPGKAGYTF. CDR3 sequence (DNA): TGTGCCAGCAGCCCCGGGAAGGCGGGCTACACCTTC.

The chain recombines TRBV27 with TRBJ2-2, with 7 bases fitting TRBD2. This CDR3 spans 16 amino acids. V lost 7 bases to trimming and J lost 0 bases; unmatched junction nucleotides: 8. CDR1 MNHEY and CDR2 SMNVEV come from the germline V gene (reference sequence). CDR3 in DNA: TGTGCCAGCAAAAGGTCCGGGACTACGAACACCGGGGAGCTGTTTTTT. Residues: CASKRSGTTNTGELFF.

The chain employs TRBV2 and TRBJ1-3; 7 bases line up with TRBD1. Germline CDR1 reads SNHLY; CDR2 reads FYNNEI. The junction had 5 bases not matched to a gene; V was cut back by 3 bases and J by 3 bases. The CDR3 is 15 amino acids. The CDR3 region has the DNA TGTGCCAGCAGTGAGATACAGGGGTTTGGAAACACCATATATTTT. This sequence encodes CASSEIQGFGNTIYF.

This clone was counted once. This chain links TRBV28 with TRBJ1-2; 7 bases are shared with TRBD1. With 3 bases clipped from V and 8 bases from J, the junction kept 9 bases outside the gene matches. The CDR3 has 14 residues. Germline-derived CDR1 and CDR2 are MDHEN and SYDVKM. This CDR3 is CASSFRGQGRGYTF. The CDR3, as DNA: TGTGCCAGCAGTTTTAGGGGGCAGGGTCGGGGCTACACCTTC.

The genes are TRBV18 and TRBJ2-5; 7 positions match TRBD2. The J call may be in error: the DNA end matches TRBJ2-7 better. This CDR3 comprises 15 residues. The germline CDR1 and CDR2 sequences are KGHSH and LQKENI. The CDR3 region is CASSPRDAGVGEQYF. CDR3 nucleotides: TGTGCCAGCTCCCCCCGAGATGCGGGAGTCGGCGAGCAGTACTTC.

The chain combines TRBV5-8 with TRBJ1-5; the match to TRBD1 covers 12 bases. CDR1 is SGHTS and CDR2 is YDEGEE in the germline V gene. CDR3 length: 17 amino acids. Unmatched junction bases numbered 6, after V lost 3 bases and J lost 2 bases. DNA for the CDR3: TGTGCCAGCAGCTGGGGACAGGGGGCGCGGGGCAATCAGCCCCAGCATTTT. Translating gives CASSWGQGARGNQPQHF.

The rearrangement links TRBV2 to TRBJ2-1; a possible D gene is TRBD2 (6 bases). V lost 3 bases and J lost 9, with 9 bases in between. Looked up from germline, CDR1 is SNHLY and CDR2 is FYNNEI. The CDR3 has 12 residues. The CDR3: CASSEVGSEQFF. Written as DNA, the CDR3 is TGTGCCAGCAGTGAGGTCGGGAGTGAGCAGTTCTTC. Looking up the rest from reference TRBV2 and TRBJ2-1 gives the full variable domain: EPEVTQTPSHQVTQMGQEVILRCVPISNHLYFYWYRQILGQKVEFLVSFYNNEISEKSEIFDDQFSVERPDGSNFTLKIRSTKLEDSAMYFCASSEVGSEQFFGPGTRLTVL.

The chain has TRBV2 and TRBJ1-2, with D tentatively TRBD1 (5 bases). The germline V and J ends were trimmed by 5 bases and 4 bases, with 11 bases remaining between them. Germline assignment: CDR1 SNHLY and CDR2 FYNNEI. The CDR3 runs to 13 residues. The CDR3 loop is CASSQGTGYGYTF. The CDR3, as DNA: TGTGCCAGCAGTCAGGGAACGGGCTATGGCTACACCTTC.

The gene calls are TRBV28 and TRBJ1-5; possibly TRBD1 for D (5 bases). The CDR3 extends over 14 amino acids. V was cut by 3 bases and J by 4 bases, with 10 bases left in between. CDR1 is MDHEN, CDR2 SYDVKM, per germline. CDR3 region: CASSFPQGNQPQHF. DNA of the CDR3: TGTGCCAGCAGTTTTCCGCAGGGTAATCAGCCCCAGCATTTT.

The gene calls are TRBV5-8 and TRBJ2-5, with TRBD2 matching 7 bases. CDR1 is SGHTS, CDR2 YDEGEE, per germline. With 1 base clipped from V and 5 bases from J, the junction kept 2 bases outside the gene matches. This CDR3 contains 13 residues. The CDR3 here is CASSLFGGETQYF. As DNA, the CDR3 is TGTGCCAGCAGCTTGTTCGGGGGGGAGACCCAGTACTTC.

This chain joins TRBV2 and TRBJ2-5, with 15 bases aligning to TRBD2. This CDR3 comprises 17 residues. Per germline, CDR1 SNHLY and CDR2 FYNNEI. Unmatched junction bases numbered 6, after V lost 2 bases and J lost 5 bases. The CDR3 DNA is TGTGCCAGCAGTGAAAAGGGACTAGCGGGGGGTTCGGAGACCCAGTACTTC. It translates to CASSEKGLAGGSETQYF. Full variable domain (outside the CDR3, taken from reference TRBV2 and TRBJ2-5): EPEVTQTPSHQVTQMGQEVILRCVPISNHLYFYWYRQILGQKVEFLVSFYNNEISEKSEIFDDQFSVERPDGSNFTLKIRSTKLEDSAMYFCASSEKGLAGGSETQYFGPGTRLLVL.

CDR3 in DNA: TGTGCCAGCAGCTTAGATCCCCCGGTGAACTATGGCTACACCTTC. This encodes CASSLDPPVNYGYTF. The chain joins TRBV11-2 to TRBJ1-2; D is undetermined. The V end lost 0 bases, the J end lost 2 bases, and 10 bases lay between the germline ends. The CDR3 has 15 amino acids. The germline V gene encodes CDR1 SGHAT and CDR2 FQNNGV.

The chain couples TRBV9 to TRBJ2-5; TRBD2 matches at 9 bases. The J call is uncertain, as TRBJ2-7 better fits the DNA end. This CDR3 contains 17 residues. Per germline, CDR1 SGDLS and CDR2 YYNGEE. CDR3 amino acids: CASSVDPAGGPRGEQYF. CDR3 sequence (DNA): TGTGCCAGCAGCGTAGACCCAGCGGGAGGTCCCAGGGGCGAGCAGTACTTC.

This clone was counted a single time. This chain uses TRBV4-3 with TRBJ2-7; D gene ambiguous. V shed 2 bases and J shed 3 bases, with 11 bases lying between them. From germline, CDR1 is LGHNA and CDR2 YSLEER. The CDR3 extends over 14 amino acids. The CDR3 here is CASSQKRTGYEQYF. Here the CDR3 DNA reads TGCGCCAGCAGCCAAAAACGAACGGGCTACGAGCAGTACTTC.

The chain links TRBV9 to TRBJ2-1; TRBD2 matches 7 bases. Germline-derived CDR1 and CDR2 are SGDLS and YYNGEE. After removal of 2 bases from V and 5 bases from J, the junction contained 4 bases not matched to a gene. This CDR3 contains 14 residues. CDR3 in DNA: TGTGCCAGCAGCGTGACGGGACTAAACAATGAGCAGTTCTTC. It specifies CASSVTGLNNEQFF. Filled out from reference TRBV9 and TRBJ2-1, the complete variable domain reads DSGVTQTPKHLITATGQRVTLRCSPRSGDLSVYWYQQSLDQGLQFLIQYYNGEERAKGNILERFSAQQFPDLHSELNLSSLELGDSALYFCASSVTGLNNEQFFGPGTRLTVL.

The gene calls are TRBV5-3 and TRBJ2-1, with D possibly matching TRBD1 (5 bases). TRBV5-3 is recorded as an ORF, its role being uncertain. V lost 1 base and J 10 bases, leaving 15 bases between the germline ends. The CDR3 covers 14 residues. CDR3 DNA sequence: TGTGCCAGAAGCTTGAAGGACAACTTTCACGAGCAGTTCTTC. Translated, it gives CARSLKDNFHEQFF.

This CDR3 is CAIRGLRKWAQYF. CDR3 DNA: TGTGCCATACGCGGACTCCGCAAATGGGCGCAGTACTTC. The chain uses TRBV28 and TRBJ2-7, with TRBD2 as a possible D gene (5 bases). The CDR3 is made up of 13 amino acids. V was cut by 10 bases and J by 9 bases, with 22 bases left in between. Per germline, CDR1 MDHEN and CDR2 SYDVKM. Supplemented by reference TRBV28 and TRBJ2-7, the full variable domain reads DVKVTQSSRYLVKRTGEKVFLECVQDMDHENMFWYRQDPGLGLRLIYFSYDVKMKEKGDIPEGYSVSREKKERFSLILESASTNQTSMYLCAIRGLRKWAQYFGPGTRLTVT.